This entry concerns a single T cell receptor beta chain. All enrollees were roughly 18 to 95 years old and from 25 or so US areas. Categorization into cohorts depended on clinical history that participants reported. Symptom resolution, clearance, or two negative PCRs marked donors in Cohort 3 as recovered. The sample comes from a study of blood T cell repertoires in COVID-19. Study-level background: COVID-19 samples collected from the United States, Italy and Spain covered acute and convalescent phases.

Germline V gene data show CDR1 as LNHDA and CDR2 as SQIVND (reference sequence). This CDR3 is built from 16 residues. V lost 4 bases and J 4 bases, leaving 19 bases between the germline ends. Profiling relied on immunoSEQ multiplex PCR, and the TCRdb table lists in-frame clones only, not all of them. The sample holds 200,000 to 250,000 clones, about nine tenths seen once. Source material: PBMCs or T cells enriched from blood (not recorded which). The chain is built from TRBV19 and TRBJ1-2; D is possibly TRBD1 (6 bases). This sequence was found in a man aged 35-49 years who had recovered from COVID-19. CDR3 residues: CASSTQGIDLGYGYTF. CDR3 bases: TGTGCCAGTAGTACACAGGGTATTGATCTGGGCTATGGCTACACCTTC.